The rows below give T cell receptor beta chains drawn from one sample of a study of PD-L1 blockade in urothelial cancer. Libraries were prepared by immunoSEQ multiplex PCR; TCRdb keeps only in-frame clonotypes and omits some of them. The sample consists of about 43,000 clones, around nine tenths of them appearing once. Material: PBMCs, obtained around atezolizumab (anti-PD-L1) treatment. All receptors come from a woman in her sixties or seventies with urothelial cancer. Both conserved end residues are part of each CDR3. Each record gives: V gene, clone size, J gene, D gene, CDR3 protein, CDR3 DNA. A D gene is named only where the DNA matches it firmly. Clone size is shown for a subset of rows, as once, few, many or a class of expanded clone.

TRBV6-5	NA	TRBJ2-1	TRBD2	CASRGGSNEQFF	TGTGCCAGCCGGGGAGGGTCCAATGAGCAGTTCTTC
TRBV28	NA	TRBJ2-7	NA	CAISFRPGGDSSEQYF	TGTGCCATCAGCTTCCGGCCCGGGGGAGATAGTTCCGAGCAGTACTTC
TRBV19	NA	TRBJ2-3	TRBD1	CASSNAGGAGDTQYF	TGTGCCAGTAGTAACGCAGGGGGCGCGGGAGATACGCAGTATTTT
TRBV10-3	NA	TRBJ2-7	NA	CAIRRAYEQYF	TGTGCCATCAGACGGGCCTACGAGCAGTACTTC
TRBV5-6	NA	TRBJ2-1	TRBD2	CASRELAGGTYNEQFF	TGTGCCAGCAGAGAACTAGCGGGAGGGACCTACAATGAGCAGTTCTTC
TRBV11-3	NA	TRBJ2-5	TRBD1	CASRGTGQETQYF	TGTGCCAGCAGAGGGACAGGCCAAGAGACCCAGTACTTC
TRBV5-8	NA	TRBJ2-5	NA	CASSYLRETQYF	TGTGCCAGCAGCTACCTAAGAGAGACCCAGTACTTC
TRBV7-3	NA	TRBJ2-3	TRBD2	CASSSIHGLAGETDTQYF	TGTGCCAGCAGCTCGATACATGGACTAGCGGGGGAGACAGATACGCAGTATTTT
TRBV10-3	NA	TRBJ2-7	TRBD2	CAISEGLADLNYEQYF	TGTGCCATCAGTGAGGGACTAGCCGACCTCAACTACGAGCAGTACTTC
TRBV7-8	NA	TRBJ2-2	TRBD2	CASSSRTGGTGELFF	TGTGCCAGCAGCTCCAGGACGGGGGGGACCGGGGAGCTGTTTTTT
TRBV2	NA	TRBJ1-1	TRBD1	CASSESRTGVEAFF	TGTGCCAGCAGTGAAAGTCGGACAGGGGTTGAAGCTTTCTTT
TRBV28	NA	TRBJ2-7	TRBD2	CASKKFLADTYEQYF	TGTGCCAGCAAGAAGTTTCTAGCGGATACCTACGAGCAGTACTTC
TRBV27	few	TRBJ2-7	TRBD2	CASSYGTSVLYEQYF	TGTGCCAGCAGCTACGGGACTAGCGTACTCTACGAGCAGTACTTC
TRBV4-3	NA	TRBJ1-1	NA	CASSLSRWTVAFF	TGCGCCAGCAGCCTAAGCCGTTGGACAGTCGCTTTCTTT
TRBV29-1	NA	TRBJ2-1	NA	CSVESRGRKGVYNEQFF	TGCAGCGTTGAAAGTAGGGGGAGAAAAGGGGTGTACAATGAGCAGTTCTTC
TRBV5-6	NA	TRBJ1-6	NA	CASRGRNSPLHF	TGTGCCAGCAGGGGGCGAAATTCACCCCTCCACTTT
TRBV7-8	NA	TRBJ2-5	NA	CASSLAGGLGGETQYF	TGTGCCAGCAGCTTAGCGGGGGGGCTGGGCGGAGAGACCCAGTACTTC
TRBV2	NA	TRBJ2-7	NA	CASSDQGRSYEQYF	TGTGCCAGCAGTGATCAGGGCAGATCCTACGAGCAGTACTTC
TRBV6-5	NA	TRBJ2-5	TRBD1	CASTYRQGMRETQYF	TGTGCCAGCACCTACCGACAGGGGATGCGGGAGACCCAGTACTTC
TRBV4-1	NA	TRBJ2-1	TRBD2	CASSQRLAGGLFDEQFF	TGCGCCAGCAGCCAACGACTAGCGGGAGGGCTATTCGATGAGCAGTTCTTC
TRBV27	NA	TRBJ2-7	TRBD2	CASSLSLAGGPRYEQYF	TGTGCCAGCAGTTTATCACTAGCGGGAGGGCCGAGGTACGAGCAGTACTTC
TRBV10-3	NA	TRBJ2-7	NA	CAISEVGRSIGEQYF	TGTGCCATCAGTGAAGTTGGCAGGTCGATCGGCGAGCAGTACTTC
TRBV29-1	NA	TRBJ2-1	NA	CSVPPTGSYNEQFF	TGCAGCGTTCCCCCGACAGGTTCCTACAATGAGCAGTTCTTC
TRBV2	NA	TRBJ2-5	NA	CASSDGQETQYF	TGTGCCAGCAGTGACGGTCAAGAGACCCAGTACTTC
TRBV11-2	NA	TRBJ2-5	NA	CASSLGAGGETQYF	TGTGCCAGCAGCTTAGGGGCGGGCGGGGAGACCCAGTACTTC
TRBV6-5	NA	TRBJ1-2	NA	CASSYIANYGYTF	TGTGCCAGCAGCTATATAGCTAACTATGGCTACACCTTC
TRBV29-1	NA	TRBJ1-1	NA	CSATPGGMNTEAFF	TGCAGCGCCACCCCGGGAGGCATGAACACTGAAGCTTTCTTT
TRBV10-3	NA	TRBJ1-2	NA	CAITSRDTAYGYTF	TGTGCCATCACGAGTCGGGATACGGCCTATGGCTACACCTTC
TRBV6-5	NA	TRBJ2-1	NA	CASSWRGRGSYNEQFF	TGTGCCAGCAGTTGGAGGGGGCGAGGCTCCTACAATGAGCAGTTCTTC
TRBV5-4	NA	TRBJ2-7	TRBD2	CASSSGLAGVYEQYF	TGTGCCAGCAGTTCCGGACTAGCGGGAGTCTACGAGCAGTACTTC
TRBV5-6	NA	TRBJ2-5	NA	CASSSLGGEETQYF	TGTGCCAGCAGCTCCCTAGGAGGGGAAGAGACCCAGTACTTC
TRBV9	NA	TRBJ1-1	NA	CASSLRGGVNTEAFF	TGTGCCAGCAGCCTGAGGGGGGGGGTGAACACTGAAGCTTTCTTT
TRBV7-8	NA	TRBJ2-1	TRBD2	CASSLDLAGGLGEQFF	TGTGCCAGCAGCTTAGATCTAGCGGGAGGACTTGGTGAGCAGTTCTTC
TRBV15	NA	TRBJ1-3	NA	CATSRGGHIGNTIYF	TGTGCCACCAGCAGAGGGGGACATATCGGAAACACCATATATTTT
TRBV19	few	TRBJ1-1	NA	CASIWRRNTEAFF	TGTGCCAGTATCTGGAGGAGGAACACTGAAGCTTTCTTT
TRBV27	NA	TRBJ2-1	NA	CASRMIGAAPYNEQFF	TGTGCCAGCAGAATGATTGGGGCGGCCCCCTACAATGAGCAGTTCTTC
TRBV11-2	NA	TRBJ2-7	NA	CASPQKQSYEQYF	TGTGCCAGCCCGCAAAAACAGTCGTACGAGCAGTACTTC
TRBV9	few	TRBJ2-1	NA	CASSVGGVHNEQFF	TGTGCCAGCAGCGTAGGCGGGGTTCACAATGAGCAGTTCTTC
TRBV27	NA	TRBJ2-1	TRBD1	CASSYDPGQGLNEQFF	TGTGCCAGCAGCTATGACCCGGGACAGGGGCTCAATGAGCAGTTCTTC
TRBV28	NA	TRBJ2-7	NA	CASSLGALAEQYF	TGTGCCAGCAGTTTAGGGGCCCTAGCGGAGCAGTACTTC
TRBV5-3	NA	TRBJ2-1	NA	CARSFLPDLIHNEQFF	TGTGCCAGAAGCTTTCTTCCGGACTTAATTCACAATGAGCAGTTCTTC
TRBV5-4	NA	TRBJ2-3	TRBD2	CASRVAGGRTDTQYF	TGTGCCAGCAGGGTAGCGGGGGGCCGCACAGATACGCAGTATTTT
TRBV11-2	NA	TRBJ1-2	TRBD1	CASSRTRPGQGFYGYTF	TGTGCCAGCAGCCGGACACGACCGGGACAGGGTTTCTATGGCTACACCTTC
TRBV11-3	NA	TRBJ2-1	NA	CASSRQGLDEQFF	TGTGCCAGCAGCCGACAGGGACTGGATGAGCAGTTCTTC
TRBV2	NA	TRBJ2-2	NA	CALWRGGTTGELFF	TGTGCCCTCTGGCGGGGAGGCACGACCGGGGAGCTGTTTTTT
TRBV7-3	NA	TRBJ2-3	NA	CASSQGLRADTQYF	TGTGCCAGCAGCCAAGGACTGAGAGCAGATACGCAGTATTTT
TRBV28	NA	TRBJ1-2	TRBD1	CASSSLIGTGTNYGYTF	TGTGCCAGCAGTTCCTTAATTGGGACAGGGACTAACTATGGCTACACCTTC
TRBV19	NA	TRBJ2-7	NA	CASSARDTGMSNPYEQYF	TGTGCCAGTAGTGCCCGCGACACCGGGATGAGTAATCCCTACGAGCAGTACTTC
TRBV7-2	NA	TRBJ2-7	TRBD2	CASSAPPGTSEVTSEQYF	TGTGCCAGCAGCGCGCCTCCTGGGACTAGCGAGGTTACGAGTGAGCAGTACTTC
TRBV6-1	NA	TRBJ1-2	TRBD1	CASSEDRANYGYTF	TGTGCCAGCAGTGAGGACAGGGCTAACTATGGCTACACCTTC
TRBV5-6	NA	TRBJ1-3	NA	CASSSSGYSGNTIYF	TGTGCCAGCAGCTCTAGCGGGTACTCTGGAAACACCATATATTTT
TRBV4-3	NA	TRBJ2-3	TRBD2	CASSQDGGGPPSTDTQYF	TGCGCCAGCAGCCAAGATGGCGGGGGGCCTCCTAGCACAGATACGCAGTATTTT
TRBV5-4	NA	TRBJ2-1	TRBD1	CASSQVDRVDEQFF	TGTGCCAGCAGCCAAGTCGACAGGGTTGATGAGCAGTTCTTC
TRBV19	NA	TRBJ2-1	TRBD1	CASSIRGGFYNEQFF	TGTGCCAGTAGTATTAGAGGGGGCTTCTACAATGAGCAGTTCTTC
TRBV7-2	NA	TRBJ2-6	TRBD2	CASSHRPGGRASGANVLTF	TGTGCCAGCAGCCACAGACCGGGAGGCAGGGCCTCTGGGGCCAACGTCCTGACTTTC
TRBV11-1	NA	TRBJ2-7	NA	CASATATYEQYF	TGTGCCAGCGCGACAGCAACCTACGAGCAGTACTTC
TRBV27	NA	TRBJ1-2	TRBD1	CASTGTGMAWDYTF	TGTGCCAGCACCGGGACAGGGATGGCATGGGACTACACCTTC
TRBV5-4	NA	TRBJ2-1	NA	CASSPARTIQFF	TGTGCCAGCAGCCCTGCGCGAACTATTCAGTTCTTC
TRBV29-1	NA	TRBJ2-3	TRBD2	CSALAGSTDTQYF	TGCAGCGCCCTAGCGGGAAGCACAGATACGCAGTATTTT